This T cell receptor (beta chain) appears in the sequencing data of a study of blood T cell repertoires in COVID-19. The germline V gene has CDR1 SEHNR and CDR2 FQNEAQ (reference sequence). The CDR3 runs to 16 residues. Trimming cost V 2 bases and J 5 bases, with 18 bases left between them. The table lists this clone with a few counts. The method was immunoSEQ multiplex PCR; TCRdb's version includes in-frame clones alone and lacks a portion of them. The sample carries approximately 260,000 clones, about nine tenths recorded once. Material for sequencing was PBMCs or T cells enriched from blood (not recorded which). The V and J genes are TRBV7-9 and TRBJ2-5; a weak D match, TRBD1 (6 bases). This TCR was sampled from a woman between 55 and 75 years old who had recovered from COVID-19. CDR3: CASSLSLGTRRETQYF. The CDR3 bases are TGTGCCAGCAGCTTATCGTTGGGGACAAGGCGTGAGACCCAGTACTTC.